This TCR beta chain was sequenced for a study of blood T cell repertoires in COVID-19. Study information: The United States, Italy and Spain provided the acute and convalescent COVID-19 samples.

Method: immunoSEQ multiplex PCR; TCRdb's copy keeps in-frame clones and lacks some. The sample has around 300,000 clones, around 87% seen once. Germline values: CDR1 LGHDT, CDR2 YNNKEL (reference sequence). CDR3 length equals 13 residues. Deletions cut 3 bases from V and 3 bases from J, with 9 bases between. This TCR derives from a woman between 18 and 29 years old who had recovered from COVID-19. The V call is TRBV3-1 (or the pseudogene TRBV3-2), the J call TRBJ2-7, with D unclear. Sequencing used PBMCs or T cells enriched from blood (not recorded which). The CDR3: CASSQPPIYEQYF. The CDR3 DNA sequence: TGTGCCAGCAGCCAGCCCCCTATCTACGAGCAGTACTTC.